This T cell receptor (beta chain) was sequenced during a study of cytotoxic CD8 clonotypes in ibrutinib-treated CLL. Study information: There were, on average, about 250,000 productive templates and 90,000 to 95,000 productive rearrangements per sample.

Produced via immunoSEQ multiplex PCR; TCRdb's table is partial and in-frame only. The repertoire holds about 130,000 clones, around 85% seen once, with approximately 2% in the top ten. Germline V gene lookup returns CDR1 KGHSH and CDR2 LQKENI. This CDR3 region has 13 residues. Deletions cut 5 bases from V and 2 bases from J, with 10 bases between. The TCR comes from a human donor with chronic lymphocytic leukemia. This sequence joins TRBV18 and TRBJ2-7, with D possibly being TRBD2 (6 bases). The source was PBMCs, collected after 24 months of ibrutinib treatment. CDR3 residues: CASSGGSPYEQYF. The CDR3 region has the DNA TGTGCCAGCTCAGGGGGGTCTCCCTACGAGCAGTACTTC.